This TCR beta chain was retrieved from a study of blood T cell repertoires in COVID-19. Study information: From the United States, Italy and Spain came samples of acute and convalescent COVID-19. T cells, B-cell-depleted T cells, or PBMCs provided the cDNA or gDNA that served as material.

The germline V gene encodes CDR1 SGHDT and CDR2 YYEEEE. The CDR3 spans 13 residues. Trimming removed 4 bases from V and 1 base from J, with 8 bases in between. Authors' methods: Reference gene primers were amplified, and this amplification served to estimate nucleated cell counts. Sequenced by immunoSEQ multiplex PCR; TCRdb stores in-frame clones only, minus some. V, J and clone size are those of that table, while D and trimming were read from the DNA. Among 150,000 to 200,000 clones listed, 85% were seen once. The chain joins TRBV5-6 to TRBJ1-1, with a possible D match to TRBD1 (5 bases). The specimen was peripheral blood. The sequence derives from a man aged 35-49 years with acute or convalescent COVID-19. CDR3 sequence reads: CASSPTGNTEAFF. CDR3 nucleotides: TGTGCCAGCAGCCCAACAGGGAACACTGAAGCTTTCTTT.